This T cell receptor beta chain was recorded in a study of cytomegalovirus exposure and HLA in healthy donors (dated by TCRdb to 2017 to 2019). Study-level background: In an earlier analysis of around 540 of the donors, about 260 Gb of sequence data and approximately 100 million unique TCR beta sequences from 180 million or so T cells were reported. About 310 gigabases of sequencing data and around 87 million unique TCR sequences were included in an early release covering around 650 HLA-typed donors. The genetic ancestry cluster associated with self-reported Caucasian donors included over 65% of the approximately 410 genotyped donors. The study was designed to test whether signatures of past pathogen exposure could be identified by cataloging public T cell receptors. The T cell repertoires of several hundred subjects were profiled by immunosequencing and related to cytomegalovirus serostatus. In addition to the first cohort of approximately 670 subjects, a separate validation cohort of 120 different subjects was used. The study combined high-throughput TCR immunosequencing, statistical association of individual TCRs with disease status, and machine learning to predict cytomegalovirus infection status. To study patterns of TCR occurrence, a later analysis re-analyzed previously published TCR beta repertoires from several hundred donors and added high-resolution HLA genotyping. Rather than using new phenotypic data, the later analysis identified candidate immune exposures from TCR beta sequences and from how often those sequences occurred across donors. To decide whether each TCR beta V gene segment behaved as functional or pseudogenic, an earlier analysis of over 500 of the donors relied on high-throughput TCR beta sequencing. Alongside the repertoire data, information on donor age, sex, ethnicity and CMV serostatus was compiled. A later genetic analysis took genome-wide SNP genotypes for about 55% of the roughly 670 donors and used that subset as a discovery cohort. Every discovery cohort repertoire had been produced on one sequencing platform. Both class I and class II loci were covered by HLA typing, at four-digit resolution. The number of donors typed differed by locus, with about 629-640 for A, B, C, DRB1 and DQB1, roughly 550 for DQA1, nearly 610 for DPA1, and around 460 for DPB1. About 5 DR-DQ haplotypes were handled as single units for association and clustering, since linkage in the cohort was strong. Among some 400 genotyped donors of the cohort, an average of roughly 230,000 unique TCR beta nucleotide sequences was sequenced per donor, of which 15% to 20% were non-productive.

A remark on this clone: The clone's antigen remains unknown. Qualities for individual bases were not recorded, and no much larger clone is one base off.

V sheds 5 bases and J sheds 4 bases, leaving 8 bases between their ends. The CDR3, from cysteine to phenylalanine, totals 12 residues. The DNA shown is the 36-base CDR3, in frame from base 1. The germline V gene encodes CDR1 LNHNV and CDR2 YYDKDF (reference sequence). The cohort was made up of 500 to 850 healthy bone marrow donors. At the time of sampling, every cohort member was nominally healthy, though immune exposures that went unrecorded were likely present. The donor tested CMV seronegative, placing the donor among the approximately 400 seronegative members of the cohort. A peripheral blood sample was provided by each donor, and peripheral blood mononuclear cells were used for TCR beta sequencing. Genomic DNA was extracted from the blood cell samples with the Qiagen DNeasy Blood Extraction Kit. The full study reports these points: A later analysis found that TCR association rates varied across HLA loci, with DRB1 alleles showing the most associated TCRs and HLA-C alleles the fewest. According to a later analysis, most CMV-associated TCR beta chains appeared to be HLA-restricted, and the HLA associations seemed to be driven largely by CMV exposure. According to the authors, the approach could potentially be generalized to other disease states and immunological phenotypes. Strong co-occurrence of HLA alleles, especially DR and DQ, made assigning TCR associations to individual alleles difficult. Specific HLA alleles were associated with roughly 16,000 TCR beta sequences at a false discovery rate of 0.05 in a later analysis. Three of the identified cytomegalovirus-associated TCR beta chains were confirmed in vitro to be specific for cytomegalovirus antigens. Linkage disequilibrium might explain the correlated functional status among segregating V segments, but an unknown experimental factor could not be ruled out. A further reported finding was that TCR beta sequences accurately predicted the HLA-A and HLA-B alleles for most subjects in the first cohort. This cohort had only TCR beta chains sequenced, and the lack of alpha or paired-chain data limited which features could be detected. The study listed 150 to 200 TCR beta chains as associated with cytomegalovirus. A later genetic analysis associated a missense DCLRE1C variant with V-gene and J-gene trimming of TCR beta chains, and an independent cohort replicated the association. The 87-base-pair reads could not distinguish some IMGT-functional V segments, including TRBV6-2 and TRBV6-3, so those segments were excluded. Because HLA typing was unavailable for some donors at each locus, only the typed subset was used in association tests. A later genetic analysis reported fewer N-insertions in productive TCRs among donors in an Asian-associated ancestry cluster than the roughly 720-donor mean. The sequencing pipeline was judged likely to have produced a cluster of highly shared sequence variants as a technical artifact. The classifier was reported to diagnose cytomegalovirus status with high specificity and sensitivity in both the original cohort and the validation cohort. Because counts were too low, under 20 rarely observed V segments, including chromosome 9 orphons, were left out of the earlier analysis of roughly 600 of the donors. Broadly in line with IMGT annotations, most TCR beta V segments showed up in productive rearrangements about 90% or about 30% of the time in an earlier analysis of 587 of the donors. Across donors, most TCR sequences were observed very rarely, whereas some public TCRs were present in many individuals. Compared with equally common non-associated chains, HLA-associated TCR beta chains in a later analysis were more clonally expanded and had lower generation probabilities. A later analysis reported that several top co-occurrence clusters appeared linked to parvovirus B19, influenza, CMV and Epstein-Barr virus. Roughly uniform sequencing depth across donors was assumed in presence/absence analyses, although this assumption may not hold. Immune exposure information for the cohort was limited to CMV serostatus.

Library generation was performed with the immunoSEQ multiplex PCR assay. The multiplex PCR relied on a mix of 60 forward primers for TCR Vbeta segments and 13 reverse primers for TCR Jbeta segments. The CDR3 region of rearranged TCR beta genes was amplified from genomic DNA with a multiplex PCR assay. The amplified TCR beta libraries were sequenced on the Illumina HiSeq System as 87-base-pair reads. Concerning the study's data processing: A later analysis tallied approximately 87 million unique TCR beta chains across the approximately 670 repertoires, and about 12 million of those chains were shared by two or more donors. Raw reads were error-corrected and collapsed into unique sequences by a nearest-neighbor algorithm in which closely related sequences were merged to remove PCR and sequencing errors. CDR3 sequences were aligned to IMGT reference sequences to assign V, D and J gene segments. Each retained sequence needed at least a six-nucleotide match to both a V gene segment and a J gene segment. A rearrangement was called productive if the CDR3 had no stop codons and remained in frame with V and J, and every other rearrangement was called non-productive. CDR3 was defined by IMGT convention, running from the second conserved V-encoded cysteine to the conserved J-encoded phenylalanine. The earlier analysis of roughly 590 of the donors excluded sequences that lacked an unambiguous match to a single V gene segment. In an earlier analysis of a few hundred of the donors, V segments were called functional above 56.7% productive rearrangements and were called segregating when the between-donor standard deviation exceeded 5%. To diagnose cytomegalovirus status from the catalog of TCR beta chain sequences, a statistical classification framework was built. V and J gene assignment, in a later analysis, came from comparing TCR nucleotide sequences with IMGT/GENE-DB human TR gene sequences. In a later analysis, CDR3 sequences and most-parsimonious VDJ recombination scenarios were assigned using the TCRdist pipeline. A later analysis defined each TCR beta chain by its CDR3 amino acid sequence plus V-gene family, and excluded reads lacking a unique V-gene family. In a later analysis, some 600 highly shared, low-generation-probability nucleotide sequences were removed to address suspected cross-contamination and a sequencing artifact. For each public chain, a later analysis derived a clonal expansion index from normalized ranks of inferred template counts within each repertoire. In a later analysis, generation probabilities were computed using a VDJ recombination model fitted to out-of-frame rearrangements, and the results were checked against IGoR. In a later analysis, TCR-TCR, TCR-HLA and TCR-CMV co-occurrence was scored with hypergeometric tests, and a repertoire-size bias correction was applied to TCR pairs. A later analysis estimated false discovery rates by permuting HLA or CMV assignments 20 times. In a later analysis, co-occurring TCRs were grouped using DBSCAN, and TCRdist sequence similarity was added for clustering within HLA-allele-positive subsets. Repertoires with fewer than 30,000 or more than 120,000 public chains, plus five repertoires with anomalous nucleotide sharing, were excluded from co-occurrence clustering. TCRdb obtained this table from immuneACCESS and retained in-frame rearrangements with V and J assigned. These tables miss some clones; where compared with another copy, unresolved V genes account for less than half of the shortfall, and the remainder is unexplained. The V and J calls and the clone size are those of that table, but D and trimming were determined from the DNA. For this sample there are roughly 120,000 clones; roughly two thirds appear just once. The top ten constitute under 8.5% of the sample.

The chain joins TRBV15 to TRBJ2-5, with the identity of the D gene unclear. This TCR came from a man between 40 and 49 years old in good health and CMV-seronegative. Input material: PBMCs. CDR3 loop: CATSSRRETQYF. The DNA reads as follows: TGTGCCACCAGCTCGCGTCGAGAGACCCAGTACTTC.